The 17 T cell receptor beta chains listed next were all sequenced from one sample in a study of cytomegalovirus exposure and HLA in healthy donors. Primers for the PCR totalled 60 Vbeta and 13 Jbeta. Using immunoSEQ multiplex PCR, the repertoire was profiled, and TCRdb retains in-frame clones only, with some absent. The sample has under 200,000 clones, more than 75% seen once. Specimen: PBMCs. These receptors came from a man aged 25-45 years in good health and CMV-seropositive.

This sequence joins TRBV11-3 and TRBJ2-1, with 11 bases matching TRBD2. The trim removed 4 bases at V and 6 bases at J, leaving 8 bases unmatched. The CDR3 extends over 16 amino acids. Germline V CDR1 and CDR2: SGHNT, YENEEA. DNA for the CDR3: TGTGCCAGCAGCTCTGTAGGACTAGCGGGCTTCAATGAGCAGTTCTTC. It specifies CASSSVGLAGFNEQFF.

This clone is a singleton in its sample. The gene calls are TRBV9 and TRBJ1-2; D ambiguous. The germline V gene encodes CDR1 SGDLS and CDR2 YYNGEE. V lost 2 bases and J lost 4, with 12 bases in between. The CDR3 covers 14 residues. CDR3 region: CASSVGEGIYGYTF. The CDR3 nucleotides read TGTGCCAGCAGCGTGGGAGAAGGGATCTATGGCTACACCTTC.

Here the CDR3 reads CASSGSGTGYNEQFF. The DNA for the CDR3 is TGTGCCAGCAGCGGTTCCGGGACTGGATACAATGAGCAGTTCTTC. The chain is built from TRBV9 and TRBJ2-1; possible D gene TRBD2, 6 bases. Trimming shortened V by 3 bases and J by 4 bases, and 14 bases separated the two germline ends. The CDR3 spans 15 residues. Germline V lookup: CDR1 SGDLS, CDR2 YYNGEE.

The chain joins TRBV7-9 to TRBJ1-1; 7 bases align to TRBD1. The J segment lost 12 bases and the V segment lost 5 bases, leaving 9 bases of the junction unmatched. CDR1 SEHNR and CDR2 FQNEAQ come from the germline V gene (reference sequence). The CDR3 runs 12 residues. The CDR3 coding sequence is TGTGCCAGCAGCCCAGGGGGGACTGGGACTTTCTTT. Amino acid sequence: CASSPGGTGTFF.

This sequence joins TRBV29-1 and TRBJ1-5; weak D call: TRBD1 (6 bases). V was trimmed by 7 bases and J by 5 bases, leaving 12 bases between them. The CDR3 is 12 residues long. Germline V gene sequence: CDR1 SQVTM, CDR2 ANQGSEA. The CDR3 region has the DNA TGCAGCGCTGGACAGTTAGATCAGCCCCAGCATTTT. Its translation is CSAGQLDQPQHF.

The genes are TRBV6-5 and TRBJ2-7, with 8 bases fitting TRBD1. The germline V gene has CDR1 MNHEY and CDR2 SVGAGI. The CDR3 has 16 amino acids. V shed 0 bases, J shed 5 bases, and the junction held 9 bases outside the gene matches. The CDR3 DNA sequence: TGTGCCAGCAGTTACTCGGGGCGGACAGGGCCCAACGAGCAGTACTTC. This sequence encodes CASSYSGRTGPNEQYF.

About this clone itself: Mismatch with germline at one junction end may stem from a read error. The chain links TRBV7-9 to TRBJ1-1; tentatively, D is TRBD1 (6 bases). Germline CDR1 SEHNR, CDR2 FQNEAQ (reference sequence). The CDR3 consists of 15 residues. This chain's CDR3 is CSSSPLSWGQSEAFF. CDR3 in DNA: TGTTCCAGCAGCCCCTTATCGTGGGGGCAATCTGAAGCTTTCTTT.

The count of this clone is one. The chain couples TRBV27 to TRBJ2-7; the D is unclear. Germline CDR1 is MNHEY and CDR2 is SMNVEV (reference sequence). The CDR3 has 14 amino acids. Trimming left V 4 bases short and J 0 bases short, with 10 bases between. CDR3 bases: TGTGCCAGCAGTTCCTCGAGCGTCTCCTACGAGCAGTACTTC. Amino acid sequence: CASSSSSVSYEQYF.

The chain combines TRBV10-3 with TRBJ1-3, with D possibly TRBD1 on 6 matching bases. Germline CDR1 reads ENHRY; CDR2 reads SYGVKD. The length of the CDR3 is 16 residues. Trimming cost V 4 bases and J 0 bases, with 13 bases left between them. CDR3 protein: CAISGGIQGSGNTIYF. As DNA, the CDR3 is TGTGCCATCAGTGGGGGGATACAGGGCTCTGGAAACACCATATATTTT.

This chain links TRBV10-3 with TRBJ2-7; a possible D gene is TRBD1 (5 bases). Trimming removed 0 bases at V and 0 bases at J, with 6 bases between. The germline gives CDR1 ENHRY, CDR2 SYGVKD. CDR3 size: 14 residues. The DNA of the CDR3 is TGTGCCATCAGTGAGTCAGGGGACTCCTACGAGCAGTACTTC. Protein product: CAISESGDSYEQYF.

This clone was found many times. This chain connects TRBV11-2 to TRBJ2-1; D ambiguous. V gave up 1 base and J gave up 6 bases, with 10 bases separating them. CDR3 length equals 14 residues. CDR1 and CDR2 (germline): SGHAT, FQNNGV. DNA of the CDR3: TGTGCCAGCAGCTTAGTCGGTTCGAGCAATGAGCAGTTCTTC. Protein: CASSLVGSSNEQFF.

The V gene is TRBV6-5, the J gene TRBJ2-1; 7 nucleotides line up with TRBD2. Germline CDR1 and CDR2: MNHEY and SVGAGI. V was clipped by 5 bases and J by 4 bases; unmatched bases: 8. This CDR3 is built from 15 residues. The chain's CDR3 is CASSLSGAGYNEQFF. The CDR3 nucleotides read TGTGCCAGCAGTCTATCCGGAGCGGGATACAATGAGCAGTTCTTC.

The V call is TRBV7-2, the J call TRBJ2-5; TRBD2 matches at 7 bases. CDR1 is SGHTA, CDR2 FQGNSA, per germline. This CDR3 spans 14 amino acids. J gave up 5 bases and V 0 bases, and 3 bases lay outside the gene matches. DNA for the CDR3: TGTGCCAGCAGCTTAGCGGGGAGGGAGGAGACCCAGTACTTC. Residues: CASSLAGREETQYF.

V gene TRBV5-4 combines with J gene TRBJ2-7; 7 nucleotides line up with TRBD2. With V trimmed by 2 bases and J by 2 bases, 4 bases remained unmatched. CDR3 length: 14 residues. Per the germline V gene, CDR1 is SGHNT and CDR2 is YYREEE (reference sequence). In DNA form, the CDR3 reads TGTGCCAGCAGCTTCCGGGAGGTACCCTACGAGCAGTACTTC. This sequence encodes CASSFREVPYEQYF. Variable domain in full (rest from reference TRBV5-4 and TRBJ2-7): ETGVTQSPTHLIKTRGQQVTLRCSSQSGHNTVSWYQQALGQGPQFIFQYYREEENGRGNFPPRFSGLQFPNYSSELNVNALELDDSALYLCASSFREVPYEQYFGPGTRLTVT.

This chain joins TRBV19 and TRBJ2-2; D is perhaps TRBD2 (5 bases). V was pared by 9 bases and J by 0 bases, with 17 bases between. The CDR3 runs to 16 residues. CDR1 is LNHDA, CDR2 SQIVND, per germline (reference sequence). The DNA for the CDR3 is TGTGCCAGCTCGGCGGGCAGACACTCGAACACCGGGGAGCTGTTTTTT. This translates into CASSAGRHSNTGELFF.

The chain couples TRBV5-1 to TRBJ1-5; TRBD1 agrees at 7 bases. The V segment lost 4 bases and the J segment 4 bases; nucleotides outside the gene matches: 8. The CDR3 covers 15 residues. Looked up from germline, CDR1 is SGHRS and CDR2 is YFSETQ. CDR3 coding DNA: TGCGCCAGCAGCCCGGGACAGCCGGGGAATCAGCCCCAGCATTTT. Translation: CASSPGQPGNQPQHF.

The chain has TRBV2 and TRBJ2-1; D is possibly TRBD2 (5 bases). Trimming left V 6 bases short and J 8 bases short, with 14 bases between. Per the germline V gene, CDR1 is SNHLY and CDR2 is FYNNEI. The CDR3 consists of 13 residues. The CDR3 region has the DNA TGTGCCAGCAGCGCTACTAGATCGCATGAGCAGTTCTTC. This gives the protein CASSATRSHEQFF. Full variable domain (outside the CDR3, taken from reference TRBV2 and TRBJ2-1): EPEVTQTPSHQVTQMGQEVILRCVPISNHLYFYWYRQILGQKVEFLVSFYNNEISEKSEIFDDQFSVERPDGSNFTLKIRSTKLEDSAMYFCASSATRSHEQFFGPGTRLTVL.